This TCR beta chain derives from a study of post-analysis software for immune sequencing data. Prepared TCR beta cDNA libraries contained unique molecular identifiers. MiXCR was run by TCRdb on the PCR reads, yielding one entry per CDR3 protein. This sample has 650,000 to 900,000 distinct CDR3 sequences, with about 43% found just once. To note about this clonotype: Its target is unknown.

Study findings and constraints: Significantly decreased normalized Chao1 diversity was recorded for multiple sclerosis patients relative to controls. Strong co-clustering by F measure linked samples that shared a preparation batch.

The receptor was isolated from a girl aged 5-17 years with multiple sclerosis. Specimen: blood.

In nucleotides, the CDR3 is TGTGCCAGCAGCGCCCGGCAACACCACGAGCAGTACTTC. Its translation: CASSARQHHEQYF. The chain links TRBV7-2 to TRBJ2-5, with D hard to call. The J call is uncertain, as TRBJ2-7 better fits the DNA end. The CDR3 is made up of 13 amino acids. Germline lookup yields CDR1 SGHTA and CDR2 FQGNSA.